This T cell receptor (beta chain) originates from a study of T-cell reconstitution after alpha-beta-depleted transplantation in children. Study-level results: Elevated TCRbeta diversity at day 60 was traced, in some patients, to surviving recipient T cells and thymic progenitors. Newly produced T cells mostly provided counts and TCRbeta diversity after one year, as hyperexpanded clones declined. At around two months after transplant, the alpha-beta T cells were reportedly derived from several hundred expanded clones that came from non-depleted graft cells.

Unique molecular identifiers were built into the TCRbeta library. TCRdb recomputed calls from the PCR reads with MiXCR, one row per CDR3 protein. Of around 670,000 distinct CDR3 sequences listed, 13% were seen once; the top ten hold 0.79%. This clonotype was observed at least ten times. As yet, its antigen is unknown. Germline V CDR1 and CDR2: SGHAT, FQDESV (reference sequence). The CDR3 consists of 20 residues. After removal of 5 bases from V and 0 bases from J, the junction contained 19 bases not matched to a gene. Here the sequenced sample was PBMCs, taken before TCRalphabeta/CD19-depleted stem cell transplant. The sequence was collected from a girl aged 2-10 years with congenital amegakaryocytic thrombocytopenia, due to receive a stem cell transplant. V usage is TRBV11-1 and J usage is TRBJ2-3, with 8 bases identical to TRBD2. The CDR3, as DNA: TGTGCCAGCAGCCCTGTGGTAGCGGGACGAAAGACTACTAGCACAGATACGCAGTATTTT. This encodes CASSPVVAGRKTTSTDTQYF.